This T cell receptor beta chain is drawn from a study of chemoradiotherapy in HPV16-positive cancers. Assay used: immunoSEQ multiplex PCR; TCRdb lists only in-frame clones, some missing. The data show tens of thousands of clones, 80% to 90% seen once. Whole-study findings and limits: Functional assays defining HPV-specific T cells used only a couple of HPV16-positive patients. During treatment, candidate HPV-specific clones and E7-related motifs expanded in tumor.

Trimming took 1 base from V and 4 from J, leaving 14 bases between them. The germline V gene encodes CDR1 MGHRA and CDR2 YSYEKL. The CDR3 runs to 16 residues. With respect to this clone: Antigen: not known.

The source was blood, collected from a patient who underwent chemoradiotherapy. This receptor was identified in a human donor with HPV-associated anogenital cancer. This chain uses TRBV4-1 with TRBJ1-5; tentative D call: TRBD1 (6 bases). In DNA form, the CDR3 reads TGCGCCAGCAGCCAAGGAAGGGGGGCCCGAAATCAGCCCCAGCATTTT. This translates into CASSQGRGARNQPQHF.